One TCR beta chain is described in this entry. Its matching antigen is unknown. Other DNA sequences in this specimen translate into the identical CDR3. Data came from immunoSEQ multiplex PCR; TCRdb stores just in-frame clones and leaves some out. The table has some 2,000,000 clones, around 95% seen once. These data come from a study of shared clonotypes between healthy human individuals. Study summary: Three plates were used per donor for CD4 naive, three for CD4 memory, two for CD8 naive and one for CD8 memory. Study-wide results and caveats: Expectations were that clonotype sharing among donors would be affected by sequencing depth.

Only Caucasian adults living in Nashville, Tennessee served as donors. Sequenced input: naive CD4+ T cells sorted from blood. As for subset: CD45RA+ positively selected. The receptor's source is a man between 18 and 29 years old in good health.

This CDR3 reads CASSDRARTDTQYF. Written as DNA, the CDR3 is TGTGCCAGCAGTGACAGGGCCCGCACAGATACGCAGTATTTT. The rearrangement uses TRBV6-1 and TRBJ2-3, with D possibly matching TRBD1 (5 bases). This CDR3 is built from 14 residues. Looked up from germline, CDR1 is MNHNS and CDR2 is SASEGT. Deletions cut 3 bases from V and 1 base from J, with 8 bases between.